These T cell receptor beta chains were read from a single sample in a study of OX40 agonist ivuxolimab in advanced cancers. Some clones are missing from TCRdb's copy, which holds only in-frame ones; the method was immunoSEQ multiplex PCR. The sample consists of about 58,000 clones, 86% of them appearing once. Sequences were derived from CD4+ or CD8+ T cells sorted from blood, sampled in a trial of the OX40 agonist ivuxolimab. These receptors all come from an adult with an advanced solid tumor such as melanoma, head and neck, liver or kidney cancer. Both conserved end residues are part of each CDR3. D genes are given only for firm matches. Where a row states a size, it is once, few, many or the class of an expanded clone; other rows omit it.

V gene,J gene,D gene,clone size,CDR3 protein,CDR3 DNA
TRBV19,TRBJ1-4,.,.,CASRRGNHLTTGEKLFF,TGTGCCAGTCGGCGGGGAAACCACCTCACTACGGGGGAAAAACTGTTTTTT
TRBV6-5,TRBJ2-7,.,.,CASSAGQPSYYEQYF,TGTGCCAGCAGTGCCGGACAGCCCTCCTACTACGAGCAGTACTTC
TRBV7-2,TRBJ1-5,TRBD1,.,CASSSDRGQGQPQHF,TGTGCCAGCAGCTCCGACAGGGGGCAGGGGCAGCCCCAGCATTTT
TRBV12-1,TRBJ1-2,.,.,CASSGGLNADYGYTF,TGTGCCAGCAGCGGTGGTCTTAACGCGGACTATGGCTACACCTTC
TRBV9,TRBJ2-3,TRBD2,.,CASSVKAGTFTDTQYF,TGTGCCAGCAGCGTAAAAGCGGGGACTTTCACAGATACGCAGTATTTT
TRBV19,TRBJ2-3,TRBD1,.,CASSMRGRTGGRDTQYF,TGTGCCAGTAGTATGAGAGGCAGGACAGGGGGCAGAGATACGCAGTATTTT
TRBV18,TRBJ1-1,.,.,CASSHRVRAEAFF,TGTGCCAGCTCACACAGGGTGCGGGCTGAAGCTTTCTTT
TRBV7-8,TRBJ1-1,TRBD1,.,CASSFGQGPRDTEAFF,TGTGCCAGCAGCTTTGGACAGGGGCCAAGGGACACTGAAGCTTTCTTT
TRBV21-1,TRBJ2-7,.,few,CASSKDRPFRGAHYEQYF,TGTGCCAGCAGCAAAGATCGCCCATTCCGGGGGGCCCACTACGAGCAGTACTTC
TRBV4-1,TRBJ2-3,.,.,CASSQVGQNTDTQYF,TGCGCCAGCAGCCAAGTGGGACAAAACACAGATACGCAGTATTTT
TRBV7-9,TRBJ2-2,.,.,CASSLDLLTTGELFF,TGTGCCAGCAGCTTAGACCTCCTGACCACCGGGGAGCTGTTTTTT
TRBV23-1,TRBJ2-3,.,.,CASSQSRGRRCTDTQYF,TGCGCCAGCAGTCAATCCCGCGGAAGGCGATGCACAGATACGCAGTATTTT
TRBV2,TRBJ1-5,TRBD1,.,CASSQGVRTSNQPQHF,TGTGCCAGCAGCCAGGGGGTACGGACGAGCAATCAGCCCCAGCATTTT
TRBV18,TRBJ2-2,TRBD2,.,CASSPTLAGTGELFF,TGTGCCAGCTCACCTACCCTAGCGGGAACCGGGGAGCTGTTTTTT
TRBV14,TRBJ2-1,.,.,CASSQHNEQFF,TGTGCCAGCAGCCAACACAATGAGCAGTTCTTC
TRBV5-8,TRBJ2-7,.,.,CASRKDPLVYEQYF,TGTGCCAGCAGGAAGGATCCACTAGTCTACGAGCAGTACTTC
TRBV5-1,TRBJ2-2,.,.,CASSFEANTGELFF,TGCGCCAGCAGCTTCGAAGCAAACACCGGGGAGCTGTTTTTT
TRBV5-4,TRBJ1-6,.,once,CASSLRTVGFSPLHF,TGTGCCAGCAGCCTCCGGACAGTAGGGTTTTCACCCCTCCACTTT
TRBV6-5,TRBJ2-7,TRBD1,.,CASSYRGQGTYEQYF,TGTGCCAGCAGTTACCGGGGACAGGGGACCTACGAGCAGTACTTC
TRBV11-3,TRBJ2-3,.,.,CASSLAPGEGTDTQYF,TGTGCCAGCAGCTTGGCCCCAGGGGAGGGCACAGATACGCAGTATTTT
TRBV5-4,TRBJ1-2,.,once,CASSFPDQGYGYTF,TGTGCCAGCAGTTTCCCGGACCAAGGCTATGGCTACACCTTC
TRBV7-8,TRBJ1-6,.,.,CASSFEGVNSPLHF,TGTGCCAGCAGCTTTGAGGGAGTGAATTCACCCCTCCACTTT
TRBV19,TRBJ1-5,TRBD1,.,CASSSDRGPRQPQHF,TGTGCCAGTAGTTCGGACAGGGGGCCGCGTCAGCCCCAGCATTTT
TRBV18,TRBJ1-2,TRBD1,.,CASSQTGTGDGYTF,TGTGCCAGCTCCCAAACTGGGACAGGGGACGGCTACACCTTC
TRBV7-9,TRBJ1-2,TRBD1,.,CASSLAGTAVSYGYTF,TGTGCCAGCAGCTTAGCCGGGACAGCGGTCTCCTATGGCTACACCTTC